This T cell receptor (beta chain) was recorded in a study of shared clonotypes between healthy human individuals. With regard to this clone: Its antigen is as yet unknown.

V lost 0 bases and J 8 bases, leaving 10 bases between the germline ends. CDR1 LGHNA and CDR2 YNFKEQ come from the germline V gene. The CDR3 totals 13 residues. Broader study findings: It was observed that approximately 5% of naive CD4 clonotypes were shared across several donors.

TCRdb's table, derived via immunoSEQ multiplex PCR, lists solely in-frame clones and lacks some. The table has a few hundred thousand clones, roughly 97% seen once. The sequenced material came from naive CD4+ T cells sorted from blood. Subset meaning: CD45RA+ positively selected. The TCR originated in a woman in her 30s in good health. The chain recombines TRBV4-2 with TRBJ1-1; D is perhaps TRBD1 (5 bases). The CDR3, as DNA: TGTGCCAGCAGCCAAGAGCAGGGCCGCGAAGCTTTCTTT. Protein sequence: CASSQEQGREAFF.